The 14 T cell receptor beta chains given below trace back to one sample, sequenced in a study of read filtering for tumor transcriptome and immune sequencing. The library was built from 400 ng RNA with molecular barcoded adaptors for alpha/delta and beta/gamma chains. TCRdb reanalysed the reads using MiXCR and keeps one entry per CDR3 protein. Of roughly 130,000 distinct CDR3 sequences listed, about an eighth are singletons. Material for sequencing was a population of CD138-negative cells sorted from bone marrow. The receptor source for this set is a donor at least 40 years old with multiple myeloma.

This clonotype has ten or more counts. The rearrangement joins TRBV29-1 to TRBJ1-3, with unresolved D. CDR3 length equals 15 residues. V was clipped by 6 bases and J by 0 bases, with 15 bases between them. Germline V lookup: CDR1 SQVTM, CDR2 ANQGSEA. The CDR3 spells CSVKGGLGSGNTIYF. CDR3 in DNA: TGCAGCGTAAAGGGAGGGTTAGGCTCTGGAAACACCATATATTTT.

In its sample, this clonotype was seen a few times. The rearrangement joins TRBV7-9 to TRBJ1-3, with D possibly TRBD1 on 6 matching bases. Between the trimmed V and J ends, which lost 8 bases and 4 bases, there was a span of 12 bases. The CDR3 contains 13 residues. Germline-derived CDR1 and CDR2 are SEHNR and FQNEAQ (reference sequence). Here the CDR3 DNA reads TGTGCCAGCGGCGGGGACATCGGAAACACCATATATTTT. It encodes CASGGDIGNTIYF.

This clonotype appeared a few times. The chain employs TRBV20-1 and TRBJ2-5; 13 bases map to TRBD2. V gave up 3 bases and J gave up 5 bases; unmatched junction bases: 0. The CDR3 is 13 residues long. CDR1 is DFQATT and CDR2 is SNEGSKA in the germline V gene (reference sequence). The CDR3 DNA reads TGCAGTGCTAGGACTAGCGGGAGGGAGACCCAGTACTTC. It is translated as CSARTSGRETQYF.

This clonotype was counted many times. This chain joins TRBV11-1 and TRBJ2-1; 9 nucleotides agree with TRBD2. CDR1 is SGHAT, CDR2 FQDESV, per germline (reference sequence). The V and J ends lost 5 bases and 0 bases, in that order; junction bases with no gene match: 2. CDR3 size: 15 residues. The CDR3 is CASSRRGGSYNEQFF. The CDR3, as DNA: TGTGCCAGCAGCAGGCGGGGGGGCTCCTACAATGAGCAGTTCTTC.

This clonotype appeared many times. CDR3 region: CSAAVIGQGEKAFF. Written as DNA, the CDR3 is TGCAGTGCTGCCGTTATAGGCCAGGGGGAGAAAGCTTTCTTT. The chain uses TRBV20-1 and TRBJ1-1, with TRBD1 identical over 7 bases. The CDR3 totals 14 residues. CDR1 is DFQATT, CDR2 SNEGSKA, per germline (reference sequence). J lost 9 bases, V lost 5 bases, and 15 bases had no gene match.

On this clonotype itself: One end of the junction varies from germline; a read error may be responsible. This rearrangement joins TRBV20-1 to TRBJ2-2, with D maybe TRBD2 (5 bases). CDR3 length: 14 residues. Germline V gene sequence: CDR1 DFQATT, CDR2 SNEGSKA (reference sequence). CDR3 sequence reads: CSARSGLVTGELLF. CDR3 in DNA: TGCAGTGCTAGAAGCGGTCTGGTCACCGGGGAGCTGCTTTTT.

In its sample, this clonotype was seen a few times. The chain carries TRBV30 and TRBJ2-2; D might be TRBD1 (6 bases). Trimming took off 5 bases at V and 2 bases at J, with 12 bases between the two ends. Germline V lookup: CDR1 GTSNPN, CDR2 SVGIG (reference sequence). The CDR3 has 14 residues. The CDR3 DNA reads TGTGCCTGGCAGACAGGACCTAACACCGGGGAGCTGTTTTTT. This translates into CAWQTGPNTGELFF.

This chain connects TRBV27 to TRBJ2-2; TRBD1 agrees at 9 bases. CDR3 length equals 15 residues. Germline assignment: CDR1 MNHEY and CDR2 SMNVEV (reference sequence). The V and J ends lost 6 bases and 8 bases, in that order; junction bases with no gene match: 10. CDR3 sequence reads: CASSPGTGLYGELFF. As DNA, the CDR3 is TGTGCCAGCAGCCCCGGGACAGGGTTGTATGGGGAGCTGTTTTTT.

This clonotype occurred many times. The V and J genes are TRBV18 and TRBJ2-1; 8 bases are shared with TRBD1. The CDR3 contains 13 residues. Trimming removed 3 bases from V and 6 bases from J; junction bases left unmatched: 1. Germline CDR1 is KGHSH and CDR2 is LQKENI. DNA of the CDR3: TGTGCCAGCTCACCCGGACAGGGCAATGAGCAGTTCTTC. Its translation is CASSPGQGNEQFF. Combining the CDR3 with reference TRBV18 and TRBJ2-1 gives the whole variable domain NAGVMQNPRHLVRRRGQEARLRCSPMKGHSHVYWYRQLPEEGLKFMVYLQKENIIDESGMPKERFSAEFPKEGPSILRIQQVVRGDSAAYFCASSPGQGNEQFFGPGTRLTVL.

This clonotype was found many times. The chain couples TRBV7-2 to TRBJ2-3; 7 bases are shared with TRBD2. This CDR3 has 15 amino acids. V shed 0 bases, J shed 5 bases, and the junction held 5 bases outside the gene matches. Germline CDR1 is SGHTA and CDR2 is FQGNSA. This CDR3 is CASSLAGGEVDTQYF. CDR3 DNA sequence: TGTGCCAGCAGCTTAGCGGGAGGGGAGGTAGATACGCAGTATTTT.

This clonotype occurred many times. The rearrangement joins TRBV4-1 to TRBJ2-1; no firm D call. Trimming removed 3 bases from V and 7 bases from J, with 16 bases in between. Per germline, CDR1 MGHRA and CDR2 YSYEKL. The CDR3 covers 15 residues. DNA of the CDR3: TGCGCCAGCAGCCAGCCCGGGCCCGGCCGTAATGAGCAGTTCTTC. Translation gives CASSQPGPGRNEQFF.

This chain uses TRBV2 with TRBJ2-1; 8 bases map to TRBD2. Trimming at V came to 2 bases and at J to 7 bases, leaving 10 bases not matched to a gene. The CDR3 runs to 16 residues. Germline V gene sequence: CDR1 SNHLY, CDR2 FYNNEI. Written as DNA, the CDR3 is TGTGCCAGCAGTGAACCGGGGTTTGGCGGGAGGAATGAGCAGTTCTTC. This sequence encodes CASSEPGFGGRNEQFF.

This clonotype has ten or more counts. The chain links TRBV6-5 to TRBJ2-2; 8 positions match TRBD1. The CDR3 runs to 14 residues. V was clipped by 6 bases and J by 5 bases; unmatched bases: 5. Germline assignment: CDR1 MNHEY and CDR2 SVGAGI. DNA of the CDR3: TGTGCCAGCAGGAACAGGGGGACAACCGGGGAGCTGTTTTTT. This gives the protein CASRNRGTTGELFF.

This clonotype occurred many times. V and J are TRBV5-4 and TRBJ2-6; tentatively, D is TRBD1 (5 bases). V was cut by 1 base and J by 1 base, with 15 bases left in between. This CDR3 is 18 amino acids long. The germline CDR1 and CDR2 sequences are SGHNT and YYREEE (reference sequence). CDR3 coding DNA: TGTGCCAGCAGCTTGTCCGCAGGGCCGCCGTCTGGGGCCAACGTCCTGACTTTC. Translation gives CASSLSAGPPSGANVLTF.